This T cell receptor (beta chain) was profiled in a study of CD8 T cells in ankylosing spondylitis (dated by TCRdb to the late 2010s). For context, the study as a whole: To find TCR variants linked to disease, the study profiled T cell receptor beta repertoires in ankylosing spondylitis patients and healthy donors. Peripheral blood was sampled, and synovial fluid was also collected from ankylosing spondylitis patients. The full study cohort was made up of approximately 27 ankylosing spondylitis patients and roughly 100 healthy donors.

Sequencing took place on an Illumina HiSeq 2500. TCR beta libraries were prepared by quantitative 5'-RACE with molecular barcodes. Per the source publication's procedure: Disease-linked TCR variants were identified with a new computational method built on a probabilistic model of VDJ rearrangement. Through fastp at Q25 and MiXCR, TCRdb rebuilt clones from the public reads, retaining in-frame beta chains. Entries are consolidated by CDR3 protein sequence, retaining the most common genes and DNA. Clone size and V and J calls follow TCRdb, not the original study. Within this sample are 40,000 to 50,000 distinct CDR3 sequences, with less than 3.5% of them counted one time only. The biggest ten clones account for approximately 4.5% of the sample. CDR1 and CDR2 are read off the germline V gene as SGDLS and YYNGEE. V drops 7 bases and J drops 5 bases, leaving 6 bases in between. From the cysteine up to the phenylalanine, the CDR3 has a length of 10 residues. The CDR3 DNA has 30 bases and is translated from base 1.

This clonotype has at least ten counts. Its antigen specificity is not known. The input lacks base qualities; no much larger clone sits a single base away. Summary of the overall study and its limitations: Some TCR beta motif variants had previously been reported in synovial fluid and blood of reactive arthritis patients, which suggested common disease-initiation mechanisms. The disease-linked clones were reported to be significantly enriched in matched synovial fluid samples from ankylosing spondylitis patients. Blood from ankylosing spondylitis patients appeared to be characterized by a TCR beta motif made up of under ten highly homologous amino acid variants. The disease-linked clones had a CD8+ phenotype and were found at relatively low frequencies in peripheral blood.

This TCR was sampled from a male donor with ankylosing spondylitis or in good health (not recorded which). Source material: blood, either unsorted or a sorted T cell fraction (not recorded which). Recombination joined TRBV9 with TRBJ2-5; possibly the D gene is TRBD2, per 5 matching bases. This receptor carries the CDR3 CASGEETQYF. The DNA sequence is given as TGTGCCAGCGGGGAGGAGACCCAGTACTTC.